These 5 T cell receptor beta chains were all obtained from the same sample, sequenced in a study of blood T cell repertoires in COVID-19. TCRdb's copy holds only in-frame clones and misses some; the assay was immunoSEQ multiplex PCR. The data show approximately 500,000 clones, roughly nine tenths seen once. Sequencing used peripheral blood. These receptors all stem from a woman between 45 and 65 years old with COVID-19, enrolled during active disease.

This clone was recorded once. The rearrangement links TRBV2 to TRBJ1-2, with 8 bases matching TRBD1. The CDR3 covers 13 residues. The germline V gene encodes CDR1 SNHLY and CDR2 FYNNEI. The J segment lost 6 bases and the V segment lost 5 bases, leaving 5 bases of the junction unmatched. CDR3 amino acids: CASSQGQGHGYTF. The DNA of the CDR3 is TGTGCCAGCAGTCAAGGACAGGGTCATGGCTACACCTTC.

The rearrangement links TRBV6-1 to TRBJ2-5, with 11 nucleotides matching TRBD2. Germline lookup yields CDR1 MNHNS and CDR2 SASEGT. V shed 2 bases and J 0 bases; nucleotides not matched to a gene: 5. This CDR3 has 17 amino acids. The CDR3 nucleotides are TGTGCCAGCAGTGAAAGGGGACTAGCGGCGAACCAAGAGACCCAGTACTTC. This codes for CASSERGLAANQETQYF.

This chain's CDR3 is CASSQQGPLAGEQFF. CDR3 bases: TGTGCCAGCTCACAACAGGGGCCTTTAGCTGGTGAGCAGTTCTTC. The chain joins TRBV18 to TRBJ2-1; 7 bases match TRBD1. From germline, CDR1 is KGHSH and CDR2 LQKENI. This CDR3 has 15 residues. With 4 bases clipped from V and 9 bases from J, the junction kept 12 bases outside the gene matches.

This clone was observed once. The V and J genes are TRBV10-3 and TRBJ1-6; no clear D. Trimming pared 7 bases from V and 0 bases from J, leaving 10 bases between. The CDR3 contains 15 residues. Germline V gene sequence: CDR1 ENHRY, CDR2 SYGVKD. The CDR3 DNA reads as TGTGCCATCAAGCGAGGGAGCTCCTATAATTCACCCCTCCACTTT. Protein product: CAIKRGSSYNSPLHF.

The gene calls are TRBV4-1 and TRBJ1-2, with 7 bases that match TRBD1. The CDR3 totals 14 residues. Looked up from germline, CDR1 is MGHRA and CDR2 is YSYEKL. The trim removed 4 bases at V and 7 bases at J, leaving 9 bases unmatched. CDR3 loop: CASSLTTGQSGYTF. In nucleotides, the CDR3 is TGCGCCAGCAGCCTGACGACAGGGCAGAGTGGCTACACCTTC.